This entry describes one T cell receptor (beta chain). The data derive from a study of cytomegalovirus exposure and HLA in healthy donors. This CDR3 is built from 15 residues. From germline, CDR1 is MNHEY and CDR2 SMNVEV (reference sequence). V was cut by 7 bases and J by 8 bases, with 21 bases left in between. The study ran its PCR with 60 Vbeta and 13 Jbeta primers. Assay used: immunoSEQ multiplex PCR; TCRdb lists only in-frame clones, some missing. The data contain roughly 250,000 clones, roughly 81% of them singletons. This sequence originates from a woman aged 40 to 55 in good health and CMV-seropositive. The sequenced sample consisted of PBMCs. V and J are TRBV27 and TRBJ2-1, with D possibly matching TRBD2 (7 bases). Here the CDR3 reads CASKGDLAARDEQFF. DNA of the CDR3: TGTGCCAGCAAGGGGGATCTAGCGGCTAGGGATGAGCAGTTCTTC.